This T cell receptor (beta chain) is drawn from a study of human T cells and chemical hapten exposure. Overall study context: How much TCR each sample yielded varied, mostly because pooled library volumes differed slightly.

MiXCR, applied by TCRdb to the RACE reads, yields one record per CDR3 protein. The sample lists fewer than 200,000 distinct CDR3 sequences, 25% to 30% occurring once. V lost 2 bases, J lost 6 bases, and 6 bases stayed unmatched. CDR1 is SNHLY, CDR2 FYNNEI, per germline. This CDR3 region has 14 residues. Time point in this sample: patch test 3, about 24 weeks after DPC sensitization. Treatment meaning: therapeutic diphenylcyclopropenone sensitization with weekly scalp DPC. People who gave samples had alopecia, were 18 to 70 years old, and were suitable for DPC. The chain carries TRBV2 and TRBJ1-2; 7 nucleotides align to TRBD1. The TCR was taken from a woman between 18 and 29 years old with alopecia areata. Some clones in this sample may be carry-over from other donors' samples. This specimen consisted of whole blood, obtained in connection with sensitization to the hapten diphenylcyclopropenone (DPC). As DNA, the CDR3 is TGTGCCAGCAGTGAAAAGGGAGACAGGGATGGCTACACCTTC. Protein: CASSEKGDRDGYTF. The whole variable domain, filled in from reference TRBV2 and TRBJ1-2, reads EPEVTQTPSHQVTQMGQEVILRCVPISNHLYFYWYRQILGQKVEFLVSFYNNEISEKSEIFDDQFSVERPDGSNFTLKIRSTKLEDSAMYFCASSEKGDRDGYTFGSGTRLTVV.